This passage covers 31 T cell receptor delta chains from one sample sequenced in a study of γδ T cells in repeated Plasmodium falciparum infection. Vgamma9/Vdelta2+ and Vdelta2-negative gammadelta T cells were flow-sorted from PBMC for bulk sequencing. TCRdb processed the multiplex PCR reads again with the CATT caller. The repertoire holds 90,000 to 95,000 delta-chain clones, with 0.75% to 1% as singletons. The specimen was gamma-delta T cells from blood. The source is a pool of human donors (malaria-infected and uninfected, not separated).

About this clone: TCRdb pairs this DNA with a much larger clone's protein that differs at residue 5, likely a read error; the protein shown was translated from the DNA. CDR3 region: CACDQLGDTRTDKLIF. CDR3 nucleotides: TGTGCCTGTGATCAACTGGGGGATACTCGCACCGATAAACTCATCTTT. The V and J genes are TRDV2 and TRDJ1, with 12 bases lining up with TRDD3. Germline V gene data show CDR1 as GEAIGNYY and CDR2 as EKD. V trimming: 4 bases; J trimming: 1 base; junction bases outside the gene matches: 6. CDR3 length: 16 residues.

Only a few counts were recorded for this clone. The likely explanation is a read error, given a far larger clone one base away. The same CDR3 arises from other DNA sequences in this sample as well. The rearrangement uses TRDV1 and TRDJ1, with D perhaps assigned TRDD2 or TRDD3 (8 bases each). Trimming shortened V by 6 bases and J by 0 bases, and 44 bases separated the two germline ends. Per germline, CDR1 TSWWSYY and CDR2 QGS. CDR3 length: 25 residues. DNA for the CDR3: TGTGCTCTTGGTGAAGCGCCACCCCCGGCTTCCTACCCTTACTGGGGGCTGGAGTACACCGATAAACTCATCTTT. Protein: CALGEAPPPASYPYWGLEYTDKLIF.

This clone turned up a few times. The protein in TCRdb stems from a much larger clone and differs at residue 4 from this DNA's translation, likely a read error; here the protein is translated from the DNA. The chain uses TRDV2 and TRDJ1; TRDD3 agrees at 12 bases. V shed 5 bases and J 0 bases; nucleotides not matched to a gene: 6. The CDR3 spans 16 residues. Per germline, CDR1 GEAIGNYY and CDR2 EKD. The CDR3 spells CACVLLGDTNTDKLIF. The CDR3 DNA reads TGTGCCTGTGTTCTTCTGGGGGATACGAACACCGATAAACTCATCTTT.

A remark on this clone: This DNA's translation differs at residue 9 from TCRdb's protein, which comes from a much larger clone; a read error is likely, and the protein shown is translated from the DNA. This rearrangement joins TRDV1 to TRDJ1; D remains unclear. As TCRdb names no J gene, one was assigned here on the basis of a DNA match to germline. The germline gives CDR1 TSWWSYY, CDR2 QGS. The CDR3 has 18 residues. Trimming pared 5 bases from V and 0 bases from J, leaving 22 bases between. CDR3 residues: CALGNPSRSPLDTDKLIF. CDR3 nucleotide sequence: TGTGCTCTTGGGAACCCGAGTCGCTCGCCCTTAGACACCGATAAACTCATCTTT.

This clone was counted at least ten times. The CDR3 reads CALGEIKVLPAKTYTDKLIF. CDR3 nucleotides: TGTGCTCTTGGGGAAATTAAGGTCCTACCGGCTAAAACGTACACCGATAAGCTCATCTTT. There is no J gene call, but TRDV1 is given as the V gene; TRDD3, the table's D call, lacks a check against the DNA. Germline V gene lookup returns CDR1 TSWWSYY and CDR2 QGS. There are 20 residues in the CDR3.

In this sample, this clone turned up a few times. The protein TCRdb gives is from a much larger clone and does not agree with this DNA's translation at residue 18, likely a read error; the protein shown here comes from the DNA. In DNA, the CDR3 is TGTGCTCTTGGGGCCCCGTTTCCTACTAACTACCCTCTTGACTGGGGACCACGCACTAAACTCATCTTT. It encodes CALGAPFPTNYPLDWGPRTKLIF. The chain uses TRDV1 and TRDJ1, with D perhaps being TRDD2 or TRDD3 (7 bases each). The J gene is absent in TCRdb and was assigned here via DNA matching to germline. From germline, CDR1 is TSWWSYY and CDR2 QGS. CDR3 length equals 23 residues. V was clipped by 4 bases and J by 7 bases, with 43 bases between them.

This clone has only a few counts. With a far larger clone one base away, a read error is the likely cause. This same CDR3 is encoded by further DNA sequences in the sample. J is TRDJ1 and V is TRAV38-2/DV8, with D possibly being TRDD3 (5 bases). The J gene was not available in TCRdb and was assigned here by matching the DNA to germline segments. Trimming stripped 1 base from V and 1 base from J, with 38 bases between. CDR1 is TSESDYY and CDR2 is QEAYKQQN in the germline V gene. CDR3 length equals 24 residues. CDR3 sequence reads: CAYRSTPRLRGLPGGRPFTDKLIF. CDR3 nucleotides: TGTGCTTATAGGAGCACCCCGCGGCTACGTGGCCTCCCCGGGGGCCGGCCTTTCACCGATAAACTCATCTTT.

This clone was recorded a few times. A far larger clone is a single base away, which makes a read error likely. Other DNA sequences of this sample code for an identical CDR3. This chain connects TRDV1 to TRDJ1, with 13 nucleotides matching TRDD3. No J gene was available from TCRdb, and it was assigned here by a germline match of the DNA. The CDR3 length is 21 residues. The germline V gene encodes CDR1 TSWWSYY and CDR2 QGS. The CDR3 here is CALGAPSYVSLLGDTADKLIF. The CDR3 region has the DNA TGCGCTCTTGGGGCCCCTTCCTACGTATCCCTACTGGGGGATACGGCCGATAAACTCATCTTT.

This clone was found many times. This same CDR3 is encoded by further DNA sequences in the sample. This sequence joins TRDV1 and TRDJ1, with TRDD3 matching 11 bases. This CDR3 is 21 amino acids long. The V gene end was trimmed by 1 base and the J gene end by 2 bases; junction bases not matched to a gene: 18. Germline CDR1 reads TSWWSYY; CDR2 reads QGS. The CDR3 DNA sequence: TGTGCTCTTGGGGAACAGGCTTTCAATTGGCTGCTGGGGGATACAACCGATAAACTCATCTTT. It specifies CALGEQAFNWLLGDTTDKLIF.

This clone has ten or more counts. The amino acid sequence in TCRdb belongs to a much larger clone and departs from this DNA's translation at residue 3, likely a sequencing read error; the sequence shown is translated from the DNA. The chain carries TRDV3 and TRDJ1; 8 bases are shared with TRDD3. The J gene, missing from TCRdb, was assigned here through DNA to germline matching. This CDR3 spans 17 amino acids. Germline CDR1 TVYSNPD, CDR2 GDNSRS (reference sequence). V was pared by 5 bases and J by 10 bases, with 27 bases of the junction left unmatched. CDR3 DNA sequence: TGTGCCCTTATAAAACTCCCCTTACAAACCCTTACTGGGGGACTCATCTTT. This gives the protein CALIKLPLQTLTGGLIF.

Only a few counts were recorded for this clone. This likely stems from a read error, as it lies one base from a far larger clone. The same CDR3 can be traced to other DNA sequences in this sample. This rearrangement joins TRDV2 to TRDJ2; maybe TRDD3 (6 bases). TCRdb gives no J gene; it was assigned here by matching the DNA to germline. The CDR3 is 17 residues long. The V gene's germline CDR1 is GEAIGNYY and CDR2 EKD. The V gene lost 0 bases and the J gene lost 11 bases, with 24 bases spanning the gap. In nucleotides, the CDR3 is TGTGCCTGTGACACCGTGAGTACTGGGTCCCAACGGGCGCAACTCTTCTTT. This sequence encodes CACDTVSTGSQRAQLFF.

In this sample, this clone turned up a few times. It is likely a read error: a sequence one base away is far more abundant. The identical CDR3 is also encoded by other nucleotide sequences in the sample. This rearrangement joins TRDV1 to TRDJ1; 9 nucleotides align to TRDD3. The J gene, not given by TCRdb, was assigned here from a germline match of the nucleotide sequence. This CDR3 has 21 residues. Germline trimming cut 0 bases from V and 5 bases from J; bases unmatched to any gene: 22. Germline V gene data show CDR1 as TSWWSYY and CDR2 as QGS. The DNA of the CDR3 is TGTGCTCTTGGGGAACTCATCCCTTTGGGGCGCTGTACTGGGGGACCAGATAAACTCATCTTT. Protein: CALGELIPLGRCTGGPDKLIF.

A remark on this clone: The protein recorded in TCRdb matches a much larger clone and deviates from this DNA's translation at residue 13, suggesting a read error; the protein here is obtained by translating the DNA. The rearrangement links TRDV2 to TRDJ1; D tentatively reads TRDD2 or TRDD3 (5 bases each). The germline CDR1 and CDR2 sequences are GEAIGNYY and EKD. The CDR3 extends over 15 amino acids. The ends were cut back, 0 bases at V and 12 bases at J, with 22 bases in the middle. In DNA, the CDR3 is TGTGCCTGTGACACCGGAGACCTGGGTCCTTCAGGAATCATCTTT. This encodes CACDTGDLGPSGIIF.

This clone has more than one count but fewer than ten. A much larger clone sits a single nucleotide away, making a read error possible. This sample includes further DNA sequences coding for the same CDR3. This rearrangement joins TRDV1 to TRDJ1; 7 bases are shared with TRDD3. Per the germline V gene, CDR1 is TSWWSYY and CDR2 is QGS. The CDR3 sequence is 19 residues long. V was clipped by 0 bases and J by 7 bases; unmatched bases: 20. CDR3 coding DNA: TGTGCTCTTGGGGAACTCCCTCCGCCTAGGGTGGGGGGGATCGGTAAACTCATCTTT. Translation gives CALGELPPPRVGGIGKLIF.

This clone was seen a few times. This likely came from a read error, as a far larger clone is one base away. The sample carries other DNA sequences with the same CDR3. The rearrangement uses TRDV1 and TRDJ1, with 7 nucleotides matching TRDD3. V dropped 1 base and J dropped 3; count of bases not matched to a gene: 26. Germline V gene lookup returns CDR1 TSWWSYY and CDR2 QGS. This CDR3 has 22 amino acids. CDR3 nucleotides: TGTGCTCTTGGGGAACAAAGTCGATGGTTGGGCTCATACTGGGGATTACCCGATAAACTCATCTTT. Its translation: CALGEQSRWLGSYWGLPDKLIF.

This clone was detected ten times or more. The protein held in TCRdb is that of a much larger clone and does not match this DNA's translation at residue 16, likely because of a read error; the protein shown is translated from the DNA. The chain joins TRDV2 to TRDJ1; 12 bases match TRDD3. CDR3 length: 19 residues. Per the germline V gene, CDR1 is GEAIGNYY and CDR2 is EKD. The CDR3 spells CACDTTPVLGDTATDELIF. CDR3 DNA: TGTGCCTGTGACACCACTCCCGTACTGGGGGATACTGCCACCGATGAACTCATCTTT.

This clone was picked up a small number of times. The protein held in TCRdb is that of a much larger clone and does not match this DNA's translation at residue 4, likely because of a read error; the protein shown is translated from the DNA. The chain combines TRDV1 with TRDJ1; a weak D match, TRDD3 (5 bases). TCRdb carries no J gene annotation; the J gene was assigned here by matching the DNA with germline. The V end lost 8 bases, the J end lost 0 bases, and 25 bases lay between the germline ends. CDR3 length equals 18 residues. Germline-derived CDR1 and CDR2 are TSWWSYY and QGS. CDR3 nucleotides: TGTGCTCTTAGGCTCCCCCTGGGCTCTCTCCGGTACACCGATAAACTCATCTTT. It translates to CALRLPLGSLRYTDKLIF.

On this clone: For this DNA, TCRdb reports the protein of a much larger clone, which diverges at residue 14, most likely from a read error; the protein presented here is translated directly from the DNA. The rearrangement uses TRDV1 and TRDJ1, with TRDD3 identical over 10 bases. CDR1 TSWWSYY and CDR2 QGS come from the germline V gene. The CDR3 has 18 amino acids. The V gene end was trimmed by 1 base and the J gene end by 7 bases; junction bases not matched to a gene: 15. The CDR3 nucleotides are TGTGCTCTTGGGGAACATCCGGGCTGGGGGATAGTATCCGGTAAACTCATCTTT. Its protein is CALGEHPGWGIVSGKLIF.

This clone was seen repeatedly, ten times or more. TCRdb pairs this DNA with a much larger clone's protein that differs at residue 18, likely a read error; the protein shown was translated from the DNA. The chain is built from TRDV1 and TRDJ1, with 11 bases that match TRDD3. The CDR3 is made up of 20 amino acids. Germline values: CDR1 TSWWSYY, CDR2 QGS. CDR3 in amino acids: CALGELGPGLGDKYTDKPIF. The CDR3 DNA is TGTGCTCTTGGGGAACTTGGTCCGGGACTGGGGGATAAGTACACCGATAAACCCATCTTT.

This clone was seen only a few times. A far larger clone is a single base away, which makes a read error likely. The sample holds other DNA sequences that translate to the same CDR3. Here the V gene is TRDV2, but the J gene went uncalled; the listed D gene, TRDD3, was not tested against the DNA. This CDR3 contains 15 residues. Looked up from germline, CDR1 is GEAIGNYY and CDR2 is EKD. For the CDR3, the DNA is TGTGCCTGTGACACTCTCCTGGAGGGGACCGATAAGCTCATCTTT. Its translation: CACDTLLEGTDKLIF.

Comment on this clone: TCRdb assigns this DNA the protein of a much larger clone, which departs from its translation at residue 4; this likely reflects a read error, and the protein shown comes from translating the DNA. V gene TRDV1 combines with J gene TRDJ1; maybe TRDD2 (5 bases). Germline V CDR1 and CDR2: TSWWSYY, QGS. The CDR3 has 18 residues. Written as DNA, the CDR3 is TGTGCTCTTTGGGACTTTCCACCGTTTCCTGGTCGAACCGATAAACTCATCTTT. Protein sequence: CALWDFPPFPGRTDKLIF.

In its sample, this clone was seen a few times. For this DNA, TCRdb reports the protein of a much larger clone, which diverges at residue 4, most likely from a read error; the protein presented here is translated directly from the DNA. The chain has TRDV2 and TRDJ1; 8 bases fit TRDD3. No J gene is reported in TCRdb; it was inferred here by comparing the DNA with germline. This CDR3 has 17 amino acids. V lost 5 bases and J lost 0; bases outside the gene matches: 13. Per the germline V gene, CDR1 is GEAIGNYY and CDR2 is EKD. The DNA for the CDR3 is TGTGCCTGTGGCACGGTCACTGGGGGTTCCCACACCGATAAACTCATCTTT. Residues: CACGTVTGGSHTDKLIF.

In this sample, this clone is medium-sized. This sample also contains other DNA sequences that code for the same CDR3. This rearrangement joins TRDV1 to TRDJ1; a weak D match, TRDD2 (5 bases). Trimming left V 6 bases short and J 0 bases short, with 17 bases between. The CDR3 is made up of 16 amino acids. Germline CDR1 TSWWSYY, CDR2 QGS. CDR3 in DNA: TGTGCTCTTGGAGAGCCTTTTCCTCCTTACACCGATAAACTCATCTTT. Protein: CALGEPFPPYTDKLIF.

In regard to this clone: This DNA's translation and the protein TCRdb lists, from a much larger clone, do not match at residue 16, likely due to a read error; the protein shown is translated from the DNA. This sequence joins TRDV2 and TRDJ1; the match to TRDD3 covers 10 bases. The J gene was missing in TCRdb and was found by matching the end of the DNA to germline. Losses at the gene ends were 0 bases for V and 0 bases for J; bases not matched to a gene: 27. The germline V gene has CDR1 GEAIGNYY and CDR2 EKD. The CDR3 totals 24 residues. This CDR3 reads CACDTVLPPLPTTGGCHYTDKLIF. In DNA, the CDR3 is TGTGCCTGTGACACCGTCCTTCCGCCGCTACCCACTACTGGGGGATGCCATTACACCGATAAACTCATCTTT.

This clone appeared a few times. One base separates it from a far larger clone, so it is likely a read error. The same CDR3 is also encoded by other DNA sequences in this sample. The chain couples TRDV2 to TRDJ3, with TRDD3 matching over 10 bases. The J gene is absent in TCRdb and was assigned here via DNA matching to germline. The CDR3 consists of 22 residues. Looked up from germline, CDR1 is GEAIGNYY and CDR2 is EKD. CDR3 in amino acids: CACDSIDTGGSRGTWDTRQMFF. CDR3 DNA: TGCGCCTGTGATTCCATTGATACTGGGGGATCTCGGGGCACCTGGGACACCCGACAGATGTTTTTC.

This clone has only a few counts. A far bigger clonotype differs at one base, so this is likely a read error. Other DNA sequences in the sample encode the same CDR3. This chain links TRDV1 with TRDJ1, with 12 nucleotides matching TRDD3. No J gene is reported in TCRdb; it was inferred here by comparing the DNA with germline. CDR1 and CDR2 (germline): TSWWSYY, QGS. This CDR3 has 22 residues. As DNA, the CDR3 is TGTGCCCTTGGGGAATCCTTCTCTTCCTCGCTACTGGGGGATACTGGGACCGATAAACTCATCTTT. Protein: CALGESFSSSLLGDTGTDKLIF.

Points on this clone: The TCRdb protein, from a much larger clone, departs from this DNA's translation at residue 7, likely by read error; the protein shown derives from the DNA. The gene calls are TRDV2 and TRDJ1; 9 bases fit TRDD3. Here the J gene was assigned by germline matching of the DNA, as TCRdb has none. V shed 3 bases and J 0 bases; nucleotides not matched to a gene: 13. Germline V gene lookup returns CDR1 GEAIGNYY and CDR2 EKD. The CDR3 runs 18 residues. CDR3 nucleotides: TGTGCCTGTGACTCCAAACGGGGGGATACCGGGTACACCGATAAACTCATCTTT. Protein sequence: CACDSKRGDTGYTDKLIF.

This clone was observed many times. A far larger clone is a single base away, which makes a read error likely. This sample also contains other DNA sequences that code for the same CDR3. The chain has TRDV2 and TRDJ1, with D perhaps matching TRDD2 or TRDD3 (7 bases each). TCRdb carries no J gene annotation; the J gene was assigned here by matching the DNA with germline. V lost 4 bases and J 6 bases, leaving 35 bases between the germline ends. Germline V lookup: CDR1 GEAIGNYY, CDR2 EKD. The CDR3 spans 20 residues. The DNA for the CDR3 is TGTGCCTGTGATAGAATTCCTACGGGGGATTCCGAGCATGTGAGGAATAAACTCATCTTT. Its protein is CACDRIPTGDSEHVRNKLIF.

This clone was picked up a small number of times. The mismatch at residue 8 between this DNA's translation and the TCRdb protein of a much larger clone likely reflects a read error; the protein shown is translated from the DNA. The rearrangement joins TRDV2 to TRDJ1; 9 bases line up with TRDD3. TCRdb lists no J gene, so it was determined here by aligning the DNA to germline. Germline V lookup: CDR1 GEAIGNYY, CDR2 EKD. After removal of 4 bases from V and 0 bases from J, the junction contained 14 bases not matched to a gene. This CDR3 contains 18 residues. The CDR3 DNA sequence: TGTGCCTGTGAGAAACTGGGGGACTCTGCAACCCACACCGATAAACTCATCTTT. Protein sequence: CACEKLGDSATHTDKLIF.

This clone came up many times. This sample also contains other DNA sequences that code for the same CDR3. This chain uses TRDV1 with TRDJ1, with D perhaps being TRDD2 or TRDD3 (8 bases each). The V gene's germline CDR1 is TSWWSYY and CDR2 QGS. Deletions cut 0 bases from V and 3 bases from J, with 35 bases between. This CDR3 is built from 23 residues. CDR3 protein: CALGELTFLISPVSGDTADKLIF. For the CDR3, the DNA is TGTGCTCTTGGGGAACTCACCTTCCTAATTTCACCCGTCAGTGGGGATACAGCCGATAAACTCATCTTT.

To note about this clone: TCRdb lists the protein of a much larger clone for this DNA, which differs at residue 15, so this is likely a read error; the protein given here is translated from the DNA itself. The V gene was identified as TRDV2, while no J gene was called; the D call in the table, TRDD3, was not verified against the DNA. This CDR3 is 18 amino acids long. Germline V gives CDR1 GEAIGNYY, CDR2 EKD. The CDR3 nucleotides are TGTGCCTGTGTGTGTATCTCCTGGGGGCCCCCTCACACCGATAATCTCATCTTT. Amino acids: CACVCISWGPPHTDNLIF.